These T cell receptor beta chains were read from a single sample in a study of T cell repertoires in cytomegalovirus infection. One entry per CDR3 protein results from TCRdb running MiXCR on the reads. This sample carries about 900,000 distinct CDR3 sequences, 30% to 40% of them seen once, and the ten largest clones take roughly 13%. These receptors' antigens are unknown. Material: cultured CD8+ T cells from PBMCs, obtained from culture after CMV antigen stimulation. The source is a human donor in good health (CMV status not recorded). Some clones in this sample may be carry-over from other donors' samples. The CDR3 runs from the conserved cysteine through the conserved F or W. Each record gives: J gene, clone size, V gene, D gene, CDR3 protein, CDR3 DNA. A D gene is named only where the DNA matches it firmly. A clone size is listed for some rows: how often the clone was seen (once, few, many), or a class if it is expanded.

j_gene: TRBJ2-7
abundance: NA
v_gene: TRBV6-6
d_gene: TRBD1
CDR3aa: CATRQGHQGVTYEQYF
CDR3nt: TGTGCCACCCGACAGGGCCATCAAGGGGTCACCTACGAGCAGTACTTC

j_gene: TRBJ2-1
abundance: NA
v_gene: TRBV27
d_gene: TRBD2
CDR3aa: CASSLVAPSGGTNYEQFF
CDR3nt: TGTGCCAGCAGTTTAGTCGCACCTAGCGGGGGAACCAACTATGAGCAGTTCTTC

j_gene: TRBJ2-5
abundance: few
v_gene: TRBV27
d_gene: NA
CDR3aa: CASSLGQVPEDQYF
CDR3nt: TGTGCCAGCAGTTTAGGGCAGGTCCCAGAGGACCAGTACTTC

j_gene: TRBJ2-5
abundance: few
v_gene: TRBV6-6
d_gene: NA
CDR3aa: CASRPLLVQETQYF
CDR3nt: TGTGCCAGCAGACCCCTTTTGGTCCAAGAGACCCAGTACTTC

j_gene: TRBJ2-3
abundance: few
v_gene: TRBV6-6
d_gene: NA
CDR3aa: CASSRLVERDTQYF
CDR3nt: TGTGCCAGCAGTCGCCTAGTTGAGAGAGATACGCAGTATTTT

j_gene: TRBJ1-1
abundance: NA
v_gene: TRBV6-2/TRBV6-3
d_gene: TRBD1
CDR3aa: CASSYGTGAGTEAFF
CDR3nt: TGTGCCAGCAGTTACGGGACAGGGGCGGGCACTGAAGCTTTCTTT

j_gene: TRBJ1-1
abundance: few
v_gene: TRBV28
d_gene: TRBD1
CDR3aa: CASSPVGQGRTEAFF
CDR3nt: TGTGCCAGCAGTCCGGTCGGACAGGGGAGAACTGAAGCTTTCTTT

j_gene: TRBJ1-4
abundance: few
v_gene: TRBV27
d_gene: NA
CDR3aa: CASSLGETNEKLFF
CDR3nt: TGTGCCAGCAGTTTAGGGGAAACTAATGAAAAACTGTTTTTT

j_gene: TRBJ2-2
abundance: many
v_gene: TRBV11-3
d_gene: TRBD1
CDR3aa: CASSPGATGGETGELFF
CDR3nt: TGTGCCAGCAGCCCCGGGGCGACAGGGGGCGAAACCGGGGAGCTGTTTTTT

j_gene: TRBJ2-1
abundance: many
v_gene: TRBV7-6
d_gene: NA
CDR3aa: CASSLAPKREDEQFF
CDR3nt: TGTGCCAGCAGCTTAGCACCTAAGAGGGAGGATGAGCAGTTCTTC

j_gene: TRBJ2-2
abundance: many
v_gene: TRBV12-3/TRBV12-4
d_gene: TRBD1
CDR3aa: CASSLPTGEIYTGELFF
CDR3nt: TGTGCCAGCAGTTTGCCCACAGGGGAGATCTACACCGGGGAGCTGTTTTTT

j_gene: TRBJ1-1
abundance: NA
v_gene: TRBV2
d_gene: NA
CDR3aa: CASSDLSGMNTEAFF
CDR3nt: TGTGCCAGCAGTGATCTCTCAGGAATGAACACTGAAGCTTTCTTT

j_gene: TRBJ1-4
abundance: NA
v_gene: TRBV4-1
d_gene: TRBD1
CDR3aa: CASSQVFQGTVNEKLFF
CDR3nt: TGCGCCAGCAGCCAAGTTTTTCAGGGGACAGTAAATGAAAAACTGTTTTTT

j_gene: TRBJ1-1
abundance: many
v_gene: TRBV7-9
d_gene: NA
CDR3aa: CASSLKARVTEAFF
CDR3nt: TGTGCCAGCAGCCTAAAGGCCAGGGTAACTGAAGCTTTCTTT

j_gene: TRBJ1-1
abundance: few
v_gene: TRBV15
d_gene: NA
CDR3aa: CATSRDPELGTEAFF
CDR3nt: TGTGCCACCAGCAGAGATCCCGAGCTTGGCACTGAAGCTTTCTTT

j_gene: TRBJ2-5
abundance: once
v_gene: TRBV19
d_gene: TRBD2
CDR3aa: CASRQAGLAGETQYF
CDR3nt: TGTGCCAGTCGCCAGGCCGGACTAGCAGGGGAGACCCAGTACTTC

j_gene: TRBJ2-7
abundance: NA
v_gene: TRBV7-9
d_gene: TRBD1
CDR3aa: CASSLLRQGRTYEQYF
CDR3nt: TGTGCCAGCAGCCTTCTTCGACAGGGTAGGACCTACGAGCAGTACTTC

j_gene: TRBJ1-2
abundance: NA
v_gene: TRBV27
d_gene: TRBD1
CDR3aa: CASSFLYTGEANYGYTF
CDR3nt: TGTGCCAGCAGTTTCCTTTACACAGGGGAAGCTAACTATGGCTACACCTTC

j_gene: TRBJ1-2
abundance: NA
v_gene: TRBV7-9
d_gene: TRBD1
CDR3aa: CASSYPDRDWYGYTF
CDR3nt: TGTGCCAGCAGCTACCCGGACAGGGATTGGTATGGCTACACCTTC

j_gene: TRBJ1-2
abundance: few
v_gene: TRBV2
d_gene: NA
CDR3aa: CASPIRGDGYTF
CDR3nt: TGTGCCAGCCCGATACGGGGAGATGGCTACACCTTC

j_gene: TRBJ2-1
abundance: few
v_gene: TRBV27
d_gene: TRBD2
CDR3aa: CASSRGLAGVEQFF
CDR3nt: TGTGCCAGCAGTCGGGGACTAGCGGGGGTTGAGCAGTTCTTC

j_gene: TRBJ1-2
abundance: many
v_gene: TRBV7-2
d_gene: NA
CDR3aa: CASSSVLLGPQAPGYTF
CDR3nt: TGTGCCAGCAGCTCCGTCCTTTTGGGCCCCCAAGCGCCGGGCTACACCTTC

j_gene: TRBJ1-1
abundance: few
v_gene: TRBV12-3/TRBV12-4
d_gene: NA
CDR3aa: CASSFYKGTEAFF
CDR3nt: TGTGCCAGCAGTTTTTATAAGGGCACTGAAGCTTTCTTT

j_gene: TRBJ1-1
abundance: once
v_gene: TRBV4-1
d_gene: NA
CDR3aa: CASSQDSRTVSGTEAFF
CDR3nt: TGCGCCAGCAGCCAAGACAGCCGAACCGTCTCGGGCACTGAAGCTTTCTTT

j_gene: TRBJ2-1
abundance: many
v_gene: TRBV11-2
d_gene: TRBD1
CDR3aa: CASSSPGQGSYNEQFF
CDR3nt: TGTGCCAGCAGTTCCCCGGGACAGGGGTCCTACAATGAGCAGTTCTTC

j_gene: TRBJ1-1
abundance: NA
v_gene: TRBV6-8
d_gene: NA
CDR3aa: CASSYRTRDTEAFF
CDR3nt: TGTGCCAGCAGTTACCGGACTAGAGACACTGAAGCTTTCTTT

j_gene: TRBJ2-1
abundance: many
v_gene: TRBV7-9
d_gene: NA
CDR3aa: CASSLGGGGEQFF
CDR3nt: TGTGCCAGCAGCTTAGGGGGCGGCGGTGAGCAGTTCTTC

j_gene: TRBJ2-1
abundance: NA
v_gene: TRBV9
d_gene: NA
CDR3aa: CASSGTREQFF
CDR3nt: TGTGCCAGCAGCGGAACGCGGGAGCAGTTCTTC

j_gene: TRBJ1-2
abundance: many
v_gene: TRBV7-2
d_gene: NA
CDR3aa: CASSGRTSFYGYTF
CDR3nt: TGTGCCAGCAGCGGGCGGACATCTTTCTATGGCTACACCTTC

j_gene: TRBJ2-5
abundance: NA
v_gene: TRBV7-9
d_gene: TRBD1
CDR3aa: CASSPTGIEETQYF
CDR3nt: TGTGCCAGCAGCCCGACAGGGATTGAGGAGACCCAGTACTTC

j_gene: TRBJ2-2
abundance: few
v_gene: TRBV12-3/TRBV12-4
d_gene: TRBD1
CDR3aa: CASSRPGQGAGELFF
CDR3nt: TGTGCCAGCAGTCGCCCGGGACAGGGAGCCGGGGAGCTGTTTTTT

j_gene: TRBJ1-2
abundance: NA
v_gene: TRBV2
d_gene: NA
CDR3aa: CASSEWVQGTYGYTF
CDR3nt: TGTGCCAGCAGTGAATGGGTGCAGGGGACCTATGGCTACACCTTC

j_gene: TRBJ2-7
abundance: NA
v_gene: TRBV7-6
d_gene: NA
CDR3aa: CASSLRGDDIPSYEQYF
CDR3nt: TGTGCCAGCAGCTTAAGGGGTGATGATATCCCGTCCTACGAGCAGTACTTC

j_gene: TRBJ2-7
abundance: few
v_gene: TRBV5-4
d_gene: TRBD2
CDR3aa: CASSLFSGGPVDEQYF
CDR3nt: TGTGCCAGCAGCTTGTTTAGCGGGGGTCCCGTTGACGAGCAGTACTTC

j_gene: TRBJ2-1
abundance: NA
v_gene: TRBV19
d_gene: TRBD1
CDR3aa: CASTMSPGQGALWAGNEQFF
CDR3nt: TGTGCCAGTACCATGAGCCCGGGACAGGGGGCCCTTTGGGCTGGCAATGAGCAGTTCTTC

j_gene: TRBJ1-6
abundance: NA
v_gene: TRBV6-8
d_gene: NA
CDR3aa: CASSYSVTDSPLHF
CDR3nt: TGTGCCAGCAGTTACTCGGTCACGGATTCACCCCTCCACTTT

j_gene: TRBJ2-3
abundance: few
v_gene: TRBV7-9
d_gene: NA
CDR3aa: CASSPPGALERDTQYF
CDR3nt: TGTGCCAGCAGCCCCCCAGGTGCCTTAGAGAGAGATACGCAGTATTTT

j_gene: TRBJ1-3
abundance: NA
v_gene: TRBV9
d_gene: NA
CDR3aa: CASSVSAAVDTIYF
CDR3nt: TGTGCCAGCAGCGTTTCCGCCGCCGTGGACACCATATATTTT

j_gene: TRBJ2-5
abundance: few
v_gene: TRBV12-3/TRBV12-4
d_gene: NA
CDR3aa: CASSLHLAETQYF
CDR3nt: TGTGCCAGCAGTTTGCACCTAGCGGAGACCCAGTACTTC

j_gene: TRBJ2-1
abundance: NA
v_gene: TRBV5-6
d_gene: NA
CDR3aa: CASSSLPGSYNEQFF
CDR3nt: TGTGCCAGCAGCTCGTTGCCCGGCTCCTACAATGAGCAGTTCTTC

j_gene: TRBJ2-3
abundance: few
v_gene: TRBV10-3
d_gene: NA
CDR3aa: CAISERLGGPDTQYF
CDR3nt: TGTGCCATCAGTGAGAGACTAGGGGGCCCAGATACGCAGTATTTT

j_gene: TRBJ2-3
abundance: few
v_gene: TRBV7-6
d_gene: TRBD2
CDR3aa: CASSTLAGGPTDTQYF
CDR3nt: TGTGCCAGCAGCACACTAGCGGGGGGGCCGACAGATACGCAGTATTTT

j_gene: TRBJ1-2
abundance: NA
v_gene: TRBV5-6
d_gene: NA
CDR3aa: CASSEFPGEAYGYTF
CDR3nt: TGTGCCAGCAGCGAATTCCCTGGGGAGGCCTATGGCTACACCTTC

j_gene: TRBJ2-3
abundance: few
v_gene: TRBV23-1
d_gene: NA
CDR3aa: CASSTPKQRITDTQYF
CDR3nt: TGCGCCAGCAGTACCCCGAAGCAAAGAATCACAGATACGCAGTATTTT

j_gene: TRBJ2-1
abundance: NA
v_gene: TRBV7-3
d_gene: TRBD2
CDR3aa: CASSLAGGQSEQFF
CDR3nt: TGTGCCAGCAGCCTAGCGGGGGGCCAGAGTGAGCAGTTCTTC

j_gene: TRBJ1-2
abundance: NA
v_gene: TRBV7-8
d_gene: NA
CDR3aa: CASSLALADGYTF
CDR3nt: TGTGCCAGCAGCTTAGCGCTGGCAGATGGCTACACCTTC

j_gene: TRBJ2-1
abundance: many
v_gene: TRBV10-3
d_gene: TRBD1
CDR3aa: CAIPGTGGNEQFF
CDR3nt: TGTGCCATCCCGGGGACAGGGGGAAATGAGCAGTTCTTC

j_gene: TRBJ1-5
abundance: NA
v_gene: TRBV2
d_gene: NA
CDR3aa: CASSEWRGAGQPQHF
CDR3nt: TGTGCCAGCAGTGAGTGGCGGGGGGCGGGACAGCCCCAGCATTTT

j_gene: TRBJ1-1
abundance: once
v_gene: TRBV7-6
d_gene: NA
CDR3aa: CASSTSGSAMNTEAFF
CDR3nt: TGTGCCAGCAGCACCTCGGGGTCAGCCATGAACACTGAAGCTTTCTTT

j_gene: TRBJ1-3
abundance: NA
v_gene: TRBV7-3
d_gene: TRBD1
CDR3aa: CASSLTPPGTGVFAGNTIYF
CDR3nt: TGTGCCAGCAGCTTAACTCCACCCGGGACAGGGGTCTTCGCTGGGAACACCATATATTTT

j_gene: TRBJ2-1
abundance: few
v_gene: TRBV27
d_gene: TRBD1
CDR3aa: CASRRPGQGSNEQFF
CDR3nt: TGTGCCAGCAGGCGTCCGGGACAGGGGAGCAATGAGCAGTTCTTC

j_gene: TRBJ1-3
abundance: NA
v_gene: TRBV27
d_gene: TRBD1
CDR3aa: CASSGLQGAGGNTIYF
CDR3nt: TGTGCCAGCAGTGGACTACAGGGGGCAGGTGGAAACACCATATATTTT

j_gene: TRBJ2-5
abundance: NA
v_gene: TRBV19
d_gene: TRBD1
CDR3aa: CVSSIPGTGIQETQYF
CDR3nt: TGTGTCAGTAGTATCCCCGGGACAGGAATCCAAGAGACCCAGTACTTC

j_gene: TRBJ1-2
abundance: few
v_gene: TRBV27
d_gene: TRBD1
CDR3aa: CASSVGTGASSGYTF
CDR3nt: TGTGCCAGCAGTGTAGGTACAGGGGCCTCATCGGGCTACACCTTC

j_gene: TRBJ2-1
abundance: few
v_gene: TRBV15
d_gene: NA
CDR3aa: CATSSLRDGRNEQFF
CDR3nt: TGTGCCACCAGCAGCCTCCGGGACGGACGCAATGAGCAGTTCTTC

j_gene: TRBJ1-5
abundance: NA
v_gene: TRBV10-3
d_gene: NA
CDR3aa: CAISKSGRPYSNQPQHF
CDR3nt: TGTGCCATCAGTAAGTCGGGTAGACCTTATAGCAATCAGCCCCAGCATTTT